A single sample gave rise to the 26 T cell receptor beta chains below, sequenced in a study of graft-versus-host responses after intestinal transplantation (dated by TCRdb to about 2021). Library preparation was by the immunoSEQ multiplex PCR assay. In its TCRdb copy, this immuneACCESS table keeps in-frame sequences only and misses some clones. Where compared with another copy, unresolved V genes explain less than half of these, and the others have no known cause. In all, the sample holds 100,000 or so clones, and roughly 87% of those were seen once. Around 0.95% of the sample is taken by the ten largest. Their recognized antigens are unknown. The time point label here, explained by the study, means: cells obtained before transplantation from donor or recipient. This sample comprised unstimulated CD4+ T cells sorted from spleen or lymph node cells, obtained before transplant. The receptors were gathered from a human donor who was the organ donor for an intestinal transplant.

The CDR3: CASSLQVLQPQHF. The CDR3 nucleotides are TGTGCCAGCAGTTTACAGGTACTACAGCCCCAGCATTTT. The rearrangement joins TRBV6-1 to TRBJ1-5; tentative D call: TRBD1 (5 bases). The CDR3 spans 13 residues. The germline V gene has CDR1 MNHNS and CDR2 SASEGT. The ends were cut back, 5 bases at V and 7 bases at J, with 12 bases in the middle.

The chain has TRBV19 and TRBJ1-2; tentative D call: TRBD1 (5 bases). Germline CDR1 LNHDA, CDR2 SQIVND (reference sequence). The CDR3 length is 13 residues. The V end was cut by 7 bases, the J end by 5 bases, with 14 bases between. CDR3 nucleotides: TGTGCCAGTACCAGGGAGAAGAGTTATGGCTACACCTTC. Translation: CASTREKSYGYTF.

The chain joins TRBV30 to TRBJ1-2; 12 nucleotides line up with TRBD1. Germline CDR1 GTSNPN, CDR2 SVGIG (reference sequence). The trim removed 1 base at V and 4 bases at J, leaving 4 bases unmatched. The CDR3 runs to 15 residues. This CDR3 is CAWSGGQGALYGYTF. In DNA, the CDR3 is TGTGCCTGGAGTGGGGGACAGGGGGCCCTCTATGGCTACACCTTC.

This clone showed up just once. This chain uses TRBV28 with TRBJ2-7; perhaps TRBD1 as D (5 bases). V was pared by 6 bases and J by 4 bases, with 19 bases between. The germline CDR1 and CDR2 sequences are MDHEN and SYDVKM. The CDR3 extends over 15 amino acids. The CDR3, as DNA: TGTGCCAGCAGCCCCCCCCAGGGCGCCAGGTACGAGCAGTACTTC. This codes for CASSPPQGARYEQYF.

The chain has TRBV29-1 and TRBJ1-2; tentatively, D is TRBD1 (6 bases). There are 13 residues in the CDR3. Trimming cost V 5 bases and J 4 bases, with 14 bases left between them. CDR1 is SQVTM, CDR2 ANQGSEA, per germline. CDR3: CSVSNREPYGYTF. Written as DNA, the CDR3 is TGCAGCGTTTCAAACAGGGAACCCTATGGCTACACCTTC. Filled out from reference TRBV29-1 and TRBJ1-2, the complete variable domain reads SAVISQKPSRDICQRGTSLTIQCQVDSQVTMMFWYRQQPGQSLTLIATANQGSEATYESGFVIDKFPISRPNLTFSTLTVSNMSPEDSSIYLCSVSNREPYGYTFGSGTRLTVV.

The chain joins TRBV5-1 to TRBJ1-1; the match to TRBD1 covers 7 bases. Germline lookup yields CDR1 SGHRS and CDR2 YFSETQ. The CDR3 sequence is 14 residues long. With 4 bases clipped from V and 7 bases from J, the junction kept 10 bases outside the gene matches. CDR3 sequence (DNA): TGCGCCAGCAGCCCCACCGGGACAGCGCTTGAAGCTTTCTTT. It specifies CASSPTGTALEAFF.

The rearrangement joins TRBV5-1 to TRBJ2-1, with 8 bases fitting TRBD1. This CDR3 region has 15 residues. Trimming cost V 7 bases and J 7 bases; bases outside gene matches: 13. Germline V gene data show CDR1 as SGHRS and CDR2 as YFSETQ. The CDR3 nucleotides are TGCGCCAGCTCTCAAGCAGGGGGCGTCAAGAATGAGCAGTTCTTC. Translated, it gives CASSQAGGVKNEQFF.

This clone was detected only once. V gene TRBV19 combines with J gene TRBJ1-5; 11 bases are shared with TRBD1. Germline values: CDR1 LNHDA, CDR2 SQIVND (reference sequence). Trimming removed 5 bases from V and 7 bases from J; junction bases left unmatched: 10. This CDR3 region has 16 residues. The CDR3 here is CASSERFRDRGQPQHF. CDR3 nucleotides: TGTGCCAGTAGTGAGAGATTCCGGGACAGGGGGCAGCCCCAGCATTTT.

This rearrangement joins TRBV7-6 to TRBJ2-2, with 7 bases that match TRBD1. With V trimmed by 4 bases and J by 2 bases, 10 bases remained unmatched. The CDR3 extends over 17 amino acids. Per germline, CDR1 SGHVS and CDR2 FNYEAQ. The CDR3 DNA reads TGTGCCAGCAGCTCCCCCCGGACAGGTCCAAACACCGGGGAGCTGTTTTTT. It specifies CASSSPRTGPNTGELFF.

V gene TRBV14 combines with J gene TRBJ1-6; D may be TRBD1 (6 bases). CDR3 length: 14 amino acids. V shed 4 bases and J shed 9 bases, with 13 bases lying between them. CDR1 and CDR2 from the germline V gene are SGHDN and FVKESK. CDR3 sequence: CASSRTRGGSPLHF. DNA of the CDR3: TGTGCCAGCAGCCGAACACGAGGGGGTTCACCCCTCCACTTT.

This clone was recorded once. J is TRBJ1-6 and V is TRBV28; 7 nucleotides line up with TRBD1. Germline V gene data show CDR1 as MDHEN and CDR2 as SYDVKM. The CDR3 runs 15 residues. V shed 6 bases and J 0 bases; nucleotides not matched to a gene: 2. CDR3: CASRTGNSYNSPLHF. The CDR3, as DNA: TGTGCCAGCAGGACAGGGAACTCCTATAATTCACCCCTCCACTTT.

V gene TRBV19 combines with J gene TRBJ2-4, with 10 bases matching TRBD1. Trimming cost V 5 bases and J 11 bases; bases outside gene matches: 15. Germline CDR1 is LNHDA and CDR2 is SQIVND (reference sequence). This CDR3 region has 16 residues. The CDR3 protein is CASSVIPGQGLPLQYF. The DNA for the CDR3 is TGTGCCAGTAGTGTAATACCGGGACAGGGGCTGCCCCTTCAGTACTTC.

This chain uses TRBV2 with TRBJ2-5, with D possibly being TRBD2 (6 bases). The V gene lost 5 bases and the J gene lost 5 bases, with 18 bases spanning the gap. Germline V gene lookup returns CDR1 SNHLY and CDR2 FYNNEI. The CDR3 is made up of 15 amino acids. CDR3 residues: CASSRSGFRGETQYF. The CDR3 DNA is TGTGCCAGCAGTCGTTCGGGATTCCGGGGGGAGACCCAGTACTTC.

This clone occurred once. The genes are TRBV7-2 and TRBJ2-7, with D perhaps matching TRBD1 (5 bases). This CDR3 has 15 residues. The ends were cut back, 1 base at V and 2 bases at J, with 12 bases in the middle. Germline CDR1 reads SGHTA; CDR2 reads FQGNSA. In DNA form, the CDR3 reads TGTGCCAGCAGCTTAGAACCCCAGGGTGCCTACGAGCAGTACTTC. Amino acid sequence: CASSLEPQGAYEQYF.

The V gene is TRBV7-3, the J gene TRBJ2-2; 8 nucleotides align to TRBD2. The CDR3 has 15 amino acids. Germline assignment: CDR1 SGHTA and CDR2 FQGTGA. The V and J ends lost 0 bases and 4 bases, in that order; junction bases with no gene match: 1. CDR3 sequence reads: CASSLTGTSTGELFF. CDR3 in DNA: TGTGCCAGCAGCTTAACCGGGACTAGCACCGGGGAGCTGTTTTTT.

CDR3 amino acids: CASSFVGDEQFF. Here the CDR3 DNA reads TGTGCCAGCAGCTTTGTCGGGGATGAGCAGTTCTTC. The rearrangement links TRBV7-9 to TRBJ2-1, with D perhaps matching TRBD2 (5 bases). Germline loops: CDR1 SEHNR, CDR2 FQNEAQ (reference sequence). Trimming cost V 3 bases and J 8 bases, with 8 bases left between them. CDR3 length: 12 amino acids.

The rearrangement joins TRBV25-1 to TRBJ2-7; tentatively, D is TRBD1 (6 bases). V lost 6 bases and J lost 0, with 12 bases in between. Germline loops: CDR1 MGHDK, CDR2 SYGVNS. CDR3 size: 14 residues. The chain's CDR3 is CASSETGFSYEQYF. The CDR3 DNA sequence: TGTGCCAGCAGCGAAACAGGGTTCTCCTACGAGCAGTACTTC.

This clone turned up a few times. The CDR3 protein is CAISRAQSLGEQYF. CDR3 DNA: TGTGCCATCAGCCGGGCCCAGTCGTTAGGCGAGCAGTACTTC. The chain has TRBV10-3 and TRBJ2-7; D is undetermined. CDR1 is ENHRY and CDR2 is SYGVKD in the germline V gene. Trimming removed 6 bases from V and 6 bases from J, with 18 bases in between. This CDR3 region has 14 residues.

The V call is TRBV6-5, the J call TRBJ1-5; D not resolved. This CDR3 contains 15 residues. Germline CDR1 is MNHEY and CDR2 is SVGAGI. V shed 6 bases and J shed 0 bases, with 12 bases lying between them. The chain's CDR3 is CASRLTEDSNQPQHF. The CDR3 nucleotides are TGTGCCAGCAGACTTACAGAGGATAGCAATCAGCCCCAGCATTTT.

The chain employs TRBV7-9 and TRBJ2-7, with 10 bases matching TRBD2. V lost 3 bases to trimming and J lost 0 bases; unmatched junction nucleotides: 8. CDR1 is SEHNR, CDR2 FQNEAQ, per germline (reference sequence). This CDR3 contains 17 residues. The CDR3 sequence is CASSLSSGGFRSYEQYF. The CDR3, as DNA: TGTGCCAGCAGCTTGAGTAGCGGGGGGTTTCGCTCCTACGAGCAGTACTTC.

CDR3 nucleotides: TGTGCCAGCAGTTACTCAGTAGAGGAGGGGACCACCATATATTTT. Protein sequence: CASSYSVEEGTTIYF. The V and J genes are TRBV6-6 and TRBJ1-3; D might be TRBD1 (5 bases). The CDR3 loop spans 15 amino acids. The V end was cut by 0 bases, the J end by 9 bases, with 15 bases between. Germline CDR1 MNHNY, CDR2 SVGAGI (reference sequence).

The rearrangement uses TRBV7-3 and TRBJ2-3; D might be TRBD1 or TRBD2, each matching 7 bases. CDR1 and CDR2 from the germline V gene are SGHTA and FQGTGA. The CDR3 consists of 19 residues. Trimming took off 5 bases at V and 0 bases at J, with 24 bases between the two ends. CDR3 amino acids: CASSPQGGRGPRSTDTQYF. The CDR3 nucleotides are TGTGCCAGCAGCCCCCAGGGGGGGAGGGGGCCTCGTAGCACAGATACGCAGTATTTT.

The V call is TRBV4-1, the J call TRBJ2-7, with a weak D call TRBD2 (6 bases). There are 15 residues in the CDR3. V was pared by 3 bases and J by 2 bases, with 14 bases between. Germline CDR1 and CDR2: MGHRA and YSYEKL. CDR3 sequence: CASSQGGFAPYEQYF. CDR3 in DNA: TGCGCCAGCAGCCAGGGGGGATTTGCCCCCTACGAGCAGTACTTC.

In its sample, this clone was seen once. The chain recombines TRBV15 with TRBJ1-2, with D uncertain. Trimming left V 5 bases short and J 4 bases short, with 8 bases between. Germline loops: CDR1 LNHNV, CDR2 YYDKDF (reference sequence). The CDR3 covers 12 residues. The CDR3 loop is CATSEGTYGYTF. In nucleotides, the CDR3 is TGTGCCACCAGCGAGGGTACCTATGGCTACACCTTC. The full variable domain, in which reference TRBV15 and TRBJ1-2 provide the parts outside the CDR3, is DAMVIQNPRYQVTQFGKPVTLSCSQTLNHNVMYWYQQKSSQAPKLLFHYYDKDFNNEADTPDNFQSRRPNTSFCFLDIRSPGLGDTAMYLCATSEGTYGYTFGSGTRLTVV.

V and J are TRBV5-1 and TRBJ1-2, with D hard to call. The germline V gene encodes CDR1 SGHRS and CDR2 YFSETQ. The V end lost 1 base, the J end lost 3 bases, and 10 bases lay between the germline ends. This CDR3 is built from 14 residues. The CDR3, as DNA: TGCGCCAGCAGCTTGATCGCCGGGGACTATGGCTACACCTTC. Its translation: CASSLIAGDYGYTF.

The chain uses TRBV18 and TRBJ2-3; D not certain. The CDR3 loop spans 13 amino acids. Trimming took 8 bases from V and 2 from J, leaving 11 bases between them. CDR1 is KGHSH and CDR2 is LQKENI in the germline V gene. The DNA of the CDR3 is TGTGCCAGCCTCCAGGTAATCACAGATACGCAGTATTTT. It is translated as CASLQVITDTQYF.